These 19 T cell receptor beta chains came from one sample sequenced in a study of cytomegalovirus exposure and HLA in healthy donors. Primers: 60 Vbeta forward and 13 Jbeta reverse. The data were produced by immunoSEQ multiplex PCR, yet TCRdb's version contains in-frame clones alone and is incomplete. The sample holds roughly 100,000 clones, over 70% seen once. Sequencing was done on a sample of PBMCs. The source of these receptors is a boy between 10 and 17 years old in good health and CMV-seronegative.

The chain is built from TRBV18 and TRBJ2-7; no clear D gene. The CDR3 consists of 13 residues. Trimming left V 6 bases short and J 7 bases short, with 16 bases between. Germline V gives CDR1 KGHSH, CDR2 LQKENI. The CDR3: CASSPMTSSEQYF. Written as DNA, the CDR3 is TGTGCCAGCTCCCCTATGACATCCTCGGAGCAGTACTTC.

This clone turned up a few times. The gene calls are TRBV10-3 and TRBJ2-1, with D possibly being TRBD2 (5 bases). Trimming shortened V by 3 bases and J by 1 base, and 7 bases separated the two germline ends. This CDR3 region has 14 residues. In germline, CDR1 is ENHRY, CDR2 SYGVKD. In DNA form, the CDR3 reads TGTGCCATCAGTGACAGGACTTCCTACAATGAGCAGTTCTTC. Encoded protein: CAISDRTSYNEQFF.

This clone has more than one count but fewer than ten. The CDR3 spells CASSLTGLNEQFF. CDR3 DNA sequence: TGTGCCAGCAGTTTGACAGGGCTAAATGAGCAGTTCTTC. The chain recombines TRBV28 with TRBJ2-1; 7 positions agree with TRBD1. The CDR3 extends over 13 amino acids. V trimming: 3 bases; J trimming: 7 bases; junction bases outside the gene matches: 3. Germline V lookup: CDR1 MDHEN, CDR2 SYDVKM.

This clone came up a few times. The chain links TRBV4-1 to TRBJ1-4, with 8 bases that match TRBD1. The CDR3 contains 18 residues. Unmatched junction bases numbered 14, after V lost 0 bases and J lost 8 bases. The germline gives CDR1 MGHRA, CDR2 YSYEKL. The CDR3 protein is CASSQDLGRGRRTEKLFF. In DNA form, the CDR3 reads TGCGCCAGCAGCCAAGATTTAGGCAGGGGGCGCCGAACGGAAAAACTGTTTTTT.

This chain joins TRBV28 and TRBJ2-2; D possibly corresponds to TRBD2 (7 bases). V lost 5 bases and J 4 bases, leaving 17 bases between the germline ends. The length of the CDR3 is 16 residues. Germline lookup yields CDR1 MDHEN and CDR2 SYDVKM. The CDR3 spells CASSRGGWGTTGELFF. The DNA of the CDR3 is TGTGCCAGCAGTAGGGGGGGATGGGGCACCACCGGGGAGCTGTTTTTT.

This chain joins TRBV30 and TRBJ2-1, with TRBD2 matching over 10 bases. Germline V gene data show CDR1 as GTSNPN and CDR2 as SVGIG (reference sequence). This CDR3 has 14 amino acids. J lost 7 bases, V lost 3 bases, and 6 bases had no gene match. DNA for the CDR3: TGTGCCTGGAGCCCAGCGGGAGGGGTAAATGAGCAGTTCTTC. Protein: CAWSPAGGVNEQFF. Full variable domain (remainder filled in from reference TRBV30 and TRBJ2-1): SQTIHQWPATLVQPVGSPLSLECTVEGTSNPNLYWYRQAAGRGLQLLFYSVGIGQISSEVPQNLSASRPQDRQFILSSKKLLLSDSGFYLCAWSPAGGVNEQFFGPGTRLTVL.

The rearrangement joins TRBV6-6 to TRBJ2-7; 10 bases align to TRBD1. Germline-derived CDR1 and CDR2 are MNHNY and SVGAGI (reference sequence). This CDR3 region has 14 residues. V lost 6 bases, J lost 6 bases, and 8 bases stayed unmatched. This CDR3 reads CASRGGDRGGEQYF. Here the CDR3 DNA reads TGTGCCAGCAGGGGGGGGGACAGGGGAGGCGAGCAGTACTTC.

The gene calls are TRBV6-6 and TRBJ2-5; 10 bases fit TRBD2. The CDR3 length is 14 residues. Germline values: CDR1 MNHNY, CDR2 SVGAGI (reference sequence). Trimming cost V 6 bases and J 1 base; bases outside gene matches: 2. CDR3 amino acids: CASRRTSGQETQYF. The CDR3 DNA reads as TGTGCCAGCAGAAGGACTAGCGGCCAAGAGACCCAGTACTTC.

The chain employs TRBV4-1 and TRBJ1-2; D call uncertain. Germline V gene lookup returns CDR1 MGHRA and CDR2 YSYEKL. Trimming removed 3 bases from V and 4 bases from J, with 15 bases in between. The CDR3 is 15 amino acids. CDR3 sequence: CASSQRAILTYGYTF. CDR3 DNA sequence: TGCGCCAGCAGCCAGAGGGCCATTCTCACCTATGGCTACACCTTC.

The V call is TRBV7-3, the J call TRBJ2-7, with 8 positions matching TRBD2. The CDR3 has 18 residues. Looked up from germline, CDR1 is SGHTA and CDR2 is FQGTGA. V shed 1 base, J shed 1 base, and the junction held 12 bases outside the gene matches. CDR3 sequence reads: CASSLIASGPLGSYEQYF. CDR3 DNA sequence: TGTGCCAGCAGCTTAATCGCTAGCGGGCCCCTCGGGTCCTACGAGCAGTACTTC.

This clone came up a few times. The chain links TRBV10-3 to TRBJ1-2, with D unclear. CDR3 length: 14 residues. Looked up from germline, CDR1 is ENHRY and CDR2 is SYGVKD. Deletions cut 6 bases from V and 5 bases from J, with 16 bases between. The CDR3 here is CAIRVGVGDYGYTF. CDR3 DNA sequence: TGTGCCATCAGGGTCGGGGTTGGGGATTATGGCTACACCTTC.

This clone has only a few counts. The rearrangement links TRBV5-6 to TRBJ1-2, with TRBD1 as a possible D gene (6 bases). The V and J ends lost 5 bases and 13 bases respectively, with 15 bases between them. CDR3 size: 11 residues. Germline CDR1 SGHDT, CDR2 YYEEEE. CDR3 sequence: CASRGAGSATF. DNA for the CDR3: TGTGCCAGCAGGGGGGCGGGCTCGGCCACCTTC.

The chain recombines TRBV4-1 with TRBJ2-5; 13 bases map to TRBD2. With 5 bases clipped from V and 5 bases from J, the junction kept 8 bases outside the gene matches. The CDR3 sequence is 16 residues long. The germline CDR1 and CDR2 sequences are MGHRA and YSYEKL. This chain's CDR3 is CASSELTSGRLETQYF. CDR3 DNA sequence: TGCGCCAGCAGCGAGCTGACTAGCGGGAGGTTGGAGACCCAGTACTTC.

This clone has more than one count but fewer than ten. The chain is built from TRBV2 and TRBJ2-7; tentatively, D is TRBD1 (5 bases). CDR3 length equals 13 residues. Germline lookup yields CDR1 SNHLY and CDR2 FYNNEI. Trimming left V 7 bases short and J 5 bases short, with 15 bases between. The CDR3 DNA is TGTGCCAGCACTAAAAGCAGGGATAACGAGCAGTACTTC. Its translation is CASTKSRDNEQYF.

On this clone itself: The conserved closing phenylalanine or tryptophan is absent in this CDR3, likely reflecting a read error. The chain is built from TRBV30 and TRBJ2-3; D remains unclear. V lost 7 bases, J lost 3 bases, and 8 bases lay in between. The CDR3 is made up of 11 amino acids. Germline assignment: CDR1 GTSNPN and CDR2 SVGIG (reference sequence). The CDR3 bases are TGTGCCTCTACGGCAACAGATACGCAGTATGTT. Its protein product is CASTATDTQYV.

The gene calls are TRBV4-1 and TRBJ1-1; the D is unclear. V was cut by 1 base and J by 1 base, with 13 bases left in between. The CDR3 loop spans 16 amino acids. The germline gives CDR1 MGHRA, CDR2 YSYEKL. The CDR3 DNA is TGCGCCAGCAGCCAAGTGGGAGGGCAACCGAACACTGAAGCTTTCTTT. This encodes CASSQVGGQPNTEAFF.

The gene calls are TRBV5-1 and TRBJ1-2; 9 bases agree with TRBD1. This CDR3 region has 14 residues. Trimming at V came to 3 bases and at J to 3 bases, leaving 3 bases not matched to a gene. Germline V CDR1 and CDR2: SGHRS, YFSETQ. In DNA form, the CDR3 reads TGCGCCAGCAGCTCGGACAGGGGAGACTATGGCTACACCTTC. Protein sequence: CASSSDRGDYGYTF.

The table lists this clone with a few counts. V usage is TRBV7-2 and J usage is TRBJ2-2; the D gene is possibly TRBD2 (5 bases). V lost 1 base, J lost 10 bases, and 16 bases lay in between. This CDR3 is built from 15 residues. Looked up from germline, CDR1 is SGHTA and CDR2 is FQGNSA. The CDR3 sequence is CASSLVSGSPEELFF. Written as DNA, the CDR3 is TGTGCCAGCAGCTTAGTAAGCGGCAGCCCCGAGGAGCTGTTTTTT. Based on the CDR3 plus reference TRBV7-2 and TRBJ2-2, the full variable domain is GAGVSQSPSNKVTEKGKDVELRCDPISGHTALYWYRQSLGQGLEFLIYFQGNSAPDKSGLPSDRFSAERTGGSVSTLTIQRTQQEDSAVYLCASSLVSGSPEELFFGEGSRLTVL.

The V and J genes are TRBV2 and TRBJ1-6, with 9 bases that match TRBD1. V trimming: 4 bases; J trimming: 9 bases; junction bases outside the gene matches: 7. Germline loops: CDR1 SNHLY, CDR2 FYNNEI. The CDR3 is 15 amino acids. CDR3 loop: CASSGRGQGSSPLHF. The DNA for the CDR3 is TGTGCCAGCAGTGGGAGGGGACAGGGTTCTTCACCCCTCCACTTT.